The sequence of this TCR beta chain was determined in a study of identical twins. TCRdb reanalysed the 5' RACE reads using MiXCR and keeps one entry per CDR3 protein. The sample lists under 800,000 distinct CDR3 sequences; roughly 20% were seen once. Germline V lookup: CDR1 MNHNS, CDR2 SASEGT. Trimming at V came to 8 bases and at J to 6 bases, leaving 15 bases not matched to a gene. The CDR3 runs to 16 residues. These data were also reused for a study on T cells expressing NK-cell markers.

The material sequenced was PBMCs. The chain joins TRBV6-1 to TRBJ2-1; 8 bases map to TRBD2. The sequence was obtained from a woman aged 18-35 years in good health. CDR3 residues: CASSSTIGLATNEQFF. CDR3 nucleotides: TGTGCCAGCTCCTCAACAATTGGACTAGCTACCAATGAGCAGTTCTTC.